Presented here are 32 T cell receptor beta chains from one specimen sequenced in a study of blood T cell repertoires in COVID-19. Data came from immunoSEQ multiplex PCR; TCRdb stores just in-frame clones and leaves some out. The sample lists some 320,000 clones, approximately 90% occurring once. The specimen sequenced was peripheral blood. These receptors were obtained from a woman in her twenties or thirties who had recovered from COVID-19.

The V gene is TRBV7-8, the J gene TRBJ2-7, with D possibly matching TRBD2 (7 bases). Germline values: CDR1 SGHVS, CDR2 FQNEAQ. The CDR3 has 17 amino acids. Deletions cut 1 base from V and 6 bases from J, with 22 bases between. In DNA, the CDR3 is TGTGCCAGCAGCTTAGAGGGCGGGCGGGGGCGGCTTGGCGAGCAGTACTTC. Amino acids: CASSLEGGRGRLGEQYF.

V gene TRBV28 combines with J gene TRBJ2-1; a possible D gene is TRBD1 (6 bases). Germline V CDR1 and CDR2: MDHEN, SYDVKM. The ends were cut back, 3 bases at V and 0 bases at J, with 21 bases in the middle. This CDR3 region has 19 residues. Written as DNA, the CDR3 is TGTGCCAGCAGTTTGCCGCGGACAGCGAGCACCTTCTCCTACAATGAGCAGTTCTTC. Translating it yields CASSLPRTASTFSYNEQFF. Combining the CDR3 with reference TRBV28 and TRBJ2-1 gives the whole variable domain DVKVTQSSRYLVKRTGEKVFLECVQDMDHENMFWYRQDPGLGLRLIYFSYDVKMKEKGDIPEGYSVSREKKERFSLILESASTNQTSMYLCASSLPRTASTFSYNEQFFGPGTRLTVL.

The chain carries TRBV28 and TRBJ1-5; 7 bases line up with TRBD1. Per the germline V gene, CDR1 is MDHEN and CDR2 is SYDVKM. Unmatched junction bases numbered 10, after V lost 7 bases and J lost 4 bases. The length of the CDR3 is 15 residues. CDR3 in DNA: TGTGCCAGCAATCGATCGAGCAGGGGGAATCAGCCCCAGCATTTT. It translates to CASNRSSRGNQPQHF.

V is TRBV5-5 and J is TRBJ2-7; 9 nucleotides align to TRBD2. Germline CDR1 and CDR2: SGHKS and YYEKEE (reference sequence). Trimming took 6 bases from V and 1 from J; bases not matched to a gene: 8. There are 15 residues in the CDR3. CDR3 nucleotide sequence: TGTGCCAGCACCAACCTAGCGGGGCTTTCCTACGAGCAGTACTTC. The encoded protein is CASTNLAGLSYEQYF. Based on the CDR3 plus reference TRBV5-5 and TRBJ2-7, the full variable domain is DAGVTQSPTHLIKTRGQQVTLRCSPISGHKSVSWYQQVLGQGPQFIFQYYEKEERGRGNFPDRFSARQFPNYSSELNVNALLLGDSALYLCASTNLAGLSYEQYFGPGTRLTVT.

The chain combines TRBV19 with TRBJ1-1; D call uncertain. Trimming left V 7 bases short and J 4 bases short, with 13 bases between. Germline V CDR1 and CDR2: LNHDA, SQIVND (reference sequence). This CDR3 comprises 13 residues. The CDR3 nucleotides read TGTGCCAGTAACGAAGCGAGGTCCACTGAAGCTTTCTTT. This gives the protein CASNEARSTEAFF.

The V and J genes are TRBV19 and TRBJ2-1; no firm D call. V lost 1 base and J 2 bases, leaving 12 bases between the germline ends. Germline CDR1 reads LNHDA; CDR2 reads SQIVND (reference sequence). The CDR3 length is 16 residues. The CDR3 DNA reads TGTGCCAGTAGTATAGCTATCCCGAGTACCTACAATGAGCAGTTCTTC. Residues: CASSIAIPSTYNEQFF. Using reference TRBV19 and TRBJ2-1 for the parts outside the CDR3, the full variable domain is DGGITQSPKYLFRKEGQNVTLSCEQNLNHDAMYWYRQDPGQGLRLIYYSQIVNDFQKGDIAEGYSVSREKKESFPLTVTSAQKNPTAFYLCASSIAIPSTYNEQFFGPGTRLTVL.

Here the CDR3 reads CARSSITGLRNYEQYF. CDR3 DNA: TGTGCCAGGAGTAGTATTACGGGGTTAAGAAACTACGAGCAGTACTTC. The V and J genes are TRBV21-1 and TRBJ2-7; the table's D call, TRBD2, has no DNA check behind it. TRBV21-1 constitutes a pseudogene. The CDR3 has 16 residues.

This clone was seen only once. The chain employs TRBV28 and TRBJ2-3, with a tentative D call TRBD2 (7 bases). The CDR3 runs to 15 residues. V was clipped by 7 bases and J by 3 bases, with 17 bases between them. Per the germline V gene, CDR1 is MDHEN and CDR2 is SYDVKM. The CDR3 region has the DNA TGTGCCAGCACCCACACAGGGAGGGGTACAGATACGCAGTATTTT. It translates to CASTHTGRGTDTQYF.

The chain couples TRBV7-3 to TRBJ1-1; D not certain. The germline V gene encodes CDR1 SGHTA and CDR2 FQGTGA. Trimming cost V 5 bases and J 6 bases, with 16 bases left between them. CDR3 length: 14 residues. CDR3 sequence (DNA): TGTGCCAGCAGCCCAACCGCGGCGGGGTCTGAAGCTTTCTTT. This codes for CASSPTAAGSEAFF.

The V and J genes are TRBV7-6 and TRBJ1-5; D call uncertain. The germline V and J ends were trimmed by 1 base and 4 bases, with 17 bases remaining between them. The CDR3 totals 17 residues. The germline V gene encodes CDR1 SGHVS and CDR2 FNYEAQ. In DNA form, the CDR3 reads TGTGCCAGCAGCTTAGGAGGACCCCGGCGGGGTAATCAGCCCCAGCATTTT. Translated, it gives CASSLGGPRRGNQPQHF. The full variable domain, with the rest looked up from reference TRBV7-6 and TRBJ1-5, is GAGVSQSPRYKVTKRGQDVALRCDPISGHVSLYWYRQALGQGPEFLTYFNYEAQQDKSGLPNDRFSAERPEGSISTLTIQRTEQRDSAMYRCASSLGGPRRGNQPQHFGDGTRLSIL.

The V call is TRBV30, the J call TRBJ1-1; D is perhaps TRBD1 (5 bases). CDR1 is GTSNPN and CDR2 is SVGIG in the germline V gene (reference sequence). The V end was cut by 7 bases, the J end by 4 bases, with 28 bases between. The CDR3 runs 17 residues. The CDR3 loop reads CALGGTYLPTGGTEAFF. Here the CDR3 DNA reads TGTGCCTTGGGGGGGACTTATCTCCCGACGGGGGGCACTGAAGCTTTCTTT.

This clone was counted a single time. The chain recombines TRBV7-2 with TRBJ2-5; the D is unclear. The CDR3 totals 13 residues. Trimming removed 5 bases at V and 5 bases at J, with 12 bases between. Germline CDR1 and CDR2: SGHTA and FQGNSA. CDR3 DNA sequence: TGTGCCAGCAGCGTTAGTAGAGGCGAGACCCAGTACTTC. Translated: CASSVSRGETQYF.

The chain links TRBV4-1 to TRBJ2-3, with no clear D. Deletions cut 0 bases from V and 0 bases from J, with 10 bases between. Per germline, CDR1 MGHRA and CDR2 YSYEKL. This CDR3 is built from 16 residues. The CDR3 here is CASSQDRASSTDTQYF. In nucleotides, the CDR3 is TGCGCCAGCAGCCAAGATCGAGCGTCTAGCACAGATACGCAGTATTTT.

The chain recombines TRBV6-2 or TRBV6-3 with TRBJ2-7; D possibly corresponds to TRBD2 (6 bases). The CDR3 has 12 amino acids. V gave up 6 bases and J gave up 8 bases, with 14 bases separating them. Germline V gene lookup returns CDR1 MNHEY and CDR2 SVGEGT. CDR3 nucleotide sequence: TGTGCCAGCAGCCACACCGGGACTCAGCAGTACTTC. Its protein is CASSHTGTQQYF.

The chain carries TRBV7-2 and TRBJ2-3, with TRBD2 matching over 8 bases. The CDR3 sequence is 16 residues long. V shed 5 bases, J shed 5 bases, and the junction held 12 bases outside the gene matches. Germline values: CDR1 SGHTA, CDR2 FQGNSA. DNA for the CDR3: TGTGCCAGCAGCCCGCCCCCGGGGGGGCTTAAAGATACGCAGTATTTT. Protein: CASSPPPGGLKDTQYF.

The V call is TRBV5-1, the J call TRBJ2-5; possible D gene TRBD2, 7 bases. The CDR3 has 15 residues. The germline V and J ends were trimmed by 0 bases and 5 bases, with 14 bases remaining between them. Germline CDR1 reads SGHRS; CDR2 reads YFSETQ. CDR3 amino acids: CASSLAGGGRETQYF. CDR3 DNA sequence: TGCGCCAGCAGCTTGGCTGGGGGGGGCAGGGAGACCCAGTACTTC.

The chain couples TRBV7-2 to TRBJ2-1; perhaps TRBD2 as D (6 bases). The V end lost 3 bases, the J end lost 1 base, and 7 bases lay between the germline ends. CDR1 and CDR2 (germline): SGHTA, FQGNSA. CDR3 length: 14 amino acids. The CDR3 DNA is TGTGCCAGCAGCTTGCTAGCGTCCTACAATGAGCAGTTCTTC. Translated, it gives CASSLLASYNEQFF.

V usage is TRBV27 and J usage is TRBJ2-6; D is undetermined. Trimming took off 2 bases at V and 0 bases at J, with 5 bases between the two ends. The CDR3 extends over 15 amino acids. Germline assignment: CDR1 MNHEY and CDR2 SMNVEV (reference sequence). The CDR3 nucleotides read TGTGCCAGCAGTTTACTAGGCTCTGGGGCCAACGTCCTGACTTTC. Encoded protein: CASSLLGSGANVLTF.

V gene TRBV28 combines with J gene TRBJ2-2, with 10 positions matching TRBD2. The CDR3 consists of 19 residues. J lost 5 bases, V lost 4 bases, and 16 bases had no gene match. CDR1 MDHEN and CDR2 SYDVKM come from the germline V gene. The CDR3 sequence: CASSSRRSGGALGTGELFF. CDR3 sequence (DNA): TGTGCCAGCAGTTCCCGAAGGAGCGGGGGGGCTCTTGGGACCGGGGAGCTGTTTTTT.

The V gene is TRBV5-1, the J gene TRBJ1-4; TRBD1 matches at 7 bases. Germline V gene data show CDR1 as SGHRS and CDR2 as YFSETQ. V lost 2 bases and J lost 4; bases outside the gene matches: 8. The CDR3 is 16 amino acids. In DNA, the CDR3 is TGCGCCAGCAGCTTTTCAGGGGGTGTAGGTAATGAAAAACTGTTTTTT. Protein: CASSFSGGVGNEKLFF.

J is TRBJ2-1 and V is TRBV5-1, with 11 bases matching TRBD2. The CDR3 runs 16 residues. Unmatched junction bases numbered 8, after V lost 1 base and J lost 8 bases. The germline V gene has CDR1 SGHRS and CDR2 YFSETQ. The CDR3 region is CASSLKPTSGVDEQFF. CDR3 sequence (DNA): TGCGCCAGCAGCTTGAAACCGACTAGCGGGGTTGATGAGCAGTTCTTC. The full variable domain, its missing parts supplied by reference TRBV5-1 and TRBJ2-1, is KAGVTQTPRYLIKTRGQQVTLSCSPISGHRSVSWYQQTPGQGLQFLFEYFSETQRNKGNFPGRFSGRQFSNSRSEMNVSTLELGDSALYLCASSLKPTSGVDEQFFGPGTRLTVL.

Written as DNA, the CDR3 is TGTGCCTGGGACAATTACTCCTACGAGCAGTACTTC. This encodes CAWDNYSYEQYF. The chain employs TRBV30 and TRBJ2-7; no clear D. V lost 5 bases, J lost 0 bases, and 8 bases lay in between. Germline values: CDR1 GTSNPN, CDR2 SVGIG (reference sequence). This CDR3 comprises 12 residues. Full variable domain (rest looked up from reference TRBV30 and TRBJ2-7): SQTIHQWPATLVQPVGSPLSLECTVEGTSNPNLYWYRQAAGRGLQLLFYSVGIGQISSEVPQNLSASRPQDRQFILSSKKLLLSDSGFYLCAWDNYSYEQYFGPGTRLTVT.

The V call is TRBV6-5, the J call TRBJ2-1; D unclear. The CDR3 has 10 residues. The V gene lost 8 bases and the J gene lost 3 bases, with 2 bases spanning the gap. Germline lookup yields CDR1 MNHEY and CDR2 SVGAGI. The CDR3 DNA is TGTGCCAGCTACTACAATGAGCAGTTCTTC. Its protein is CASYYNEQFF.

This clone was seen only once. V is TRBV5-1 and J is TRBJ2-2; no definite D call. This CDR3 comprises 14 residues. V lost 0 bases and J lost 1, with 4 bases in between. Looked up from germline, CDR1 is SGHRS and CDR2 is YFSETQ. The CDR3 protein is CASSLVQNTGELFF. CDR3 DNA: TGCGCCAGCAGCTTGGTTCAGAACACCGGGGAGCTGTTTTTT.

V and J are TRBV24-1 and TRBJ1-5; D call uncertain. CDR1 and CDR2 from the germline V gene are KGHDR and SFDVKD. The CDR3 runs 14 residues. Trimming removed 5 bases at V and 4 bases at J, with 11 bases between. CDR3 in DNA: TGTGCCACCAGTGCGGCAGGCCCTAATCAGCCCCAGCATTTT. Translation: CATSAAGPNQPQHF.

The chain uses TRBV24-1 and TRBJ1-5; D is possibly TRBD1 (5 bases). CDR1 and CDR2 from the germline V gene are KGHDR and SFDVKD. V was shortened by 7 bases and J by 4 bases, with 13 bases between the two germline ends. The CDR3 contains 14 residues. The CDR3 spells CATSKDTLNQPQHF. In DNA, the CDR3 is TGTGCCACCAGCAAGGACACCTTAAATCAGCCCCAGCATTTT.

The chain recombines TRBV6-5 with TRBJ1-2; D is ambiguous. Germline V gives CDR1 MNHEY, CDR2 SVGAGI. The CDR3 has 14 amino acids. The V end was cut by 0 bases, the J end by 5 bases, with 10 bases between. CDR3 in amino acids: CASSYSFRVYGYTF. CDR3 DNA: TGTGCCAGCAGTTACTCGTTCCGGGTTTATGGCTACACCTTC.

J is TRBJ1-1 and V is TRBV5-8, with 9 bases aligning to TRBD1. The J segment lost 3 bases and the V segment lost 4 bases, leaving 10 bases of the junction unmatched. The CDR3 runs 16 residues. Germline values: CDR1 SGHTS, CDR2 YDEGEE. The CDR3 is CASSPLAGTGYTEAFF. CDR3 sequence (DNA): TGTGCCAGCAGCCCTTTAGCCGGGACAGGGTACACTGAAGCTTTCTTT.

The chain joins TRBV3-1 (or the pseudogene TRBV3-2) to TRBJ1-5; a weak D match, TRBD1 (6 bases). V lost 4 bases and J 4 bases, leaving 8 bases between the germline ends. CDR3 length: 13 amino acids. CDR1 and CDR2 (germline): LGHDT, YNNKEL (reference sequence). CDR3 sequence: CASSLQGNQPQHF. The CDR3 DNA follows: TGTGCCAGCAGCCTTCAGGGGAATCAGCCCCAGCATTTT.

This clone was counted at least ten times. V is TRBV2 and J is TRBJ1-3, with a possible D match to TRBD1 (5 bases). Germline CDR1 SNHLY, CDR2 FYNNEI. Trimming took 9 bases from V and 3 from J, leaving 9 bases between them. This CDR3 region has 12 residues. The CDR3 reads CARNQGGNTIYF. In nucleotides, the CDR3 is TGTGCCAGGAACCAGGGTGGAAACACCATATATTTT. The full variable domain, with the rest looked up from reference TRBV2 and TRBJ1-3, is EPEVTQTPSHQVTQMGQEVILRCVPISNHLYFYWYRQILGQKVEFLVSFYNNEISEKSEIFDDQFSVERPDGSNFTLKIRSTKLEDSAMYFCARNQGGNTIYFGEGSWLTVV.

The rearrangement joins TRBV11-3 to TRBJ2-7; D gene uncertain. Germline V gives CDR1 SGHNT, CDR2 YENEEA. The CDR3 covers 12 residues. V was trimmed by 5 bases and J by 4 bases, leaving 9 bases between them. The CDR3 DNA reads TGTGCCAGCAGCGCCGACGGGTACGAGCAGTACTTC. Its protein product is CASSADGYEQYF.

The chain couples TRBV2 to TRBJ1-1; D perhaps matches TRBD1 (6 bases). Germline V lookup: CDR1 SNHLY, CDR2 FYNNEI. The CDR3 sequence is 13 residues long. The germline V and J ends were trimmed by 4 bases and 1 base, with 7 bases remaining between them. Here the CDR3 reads CASSARGNTEAFF. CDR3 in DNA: TGTGCCAGCAGTGCCAGGGGGAACACTGAAGCTTTCTTT.